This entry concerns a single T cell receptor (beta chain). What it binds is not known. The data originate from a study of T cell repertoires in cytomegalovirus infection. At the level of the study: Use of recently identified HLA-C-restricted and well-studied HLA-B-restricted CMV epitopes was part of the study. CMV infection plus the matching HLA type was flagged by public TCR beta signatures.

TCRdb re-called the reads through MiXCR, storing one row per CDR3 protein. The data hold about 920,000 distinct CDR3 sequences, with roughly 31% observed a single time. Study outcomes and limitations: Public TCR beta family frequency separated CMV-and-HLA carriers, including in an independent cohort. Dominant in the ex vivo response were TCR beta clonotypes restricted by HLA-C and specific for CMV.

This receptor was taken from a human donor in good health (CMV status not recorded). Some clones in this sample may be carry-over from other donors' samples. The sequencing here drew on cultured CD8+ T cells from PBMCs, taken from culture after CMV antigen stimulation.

The CDR3 DNA follows: TGTGCTAGTGGTTTGGTAATCATTCCCGATGTGCAGTTCTTC. As protein: CASGLVIIPDVQFF. The chain combines TRBV12-5 with TRBJ2-1; no definite D call. The CDR3 is 14 amino acids. V lost 0 bases and J lost 12, with 15 bases in between. CDR1 LGHNT and CDR2 FRNRAP come from the germline V gene. Drawing the rest from reference TRBV12-5 and TRBJ2-1, the complete variable domain is DARVTQTPRHKVTEMGQEVTMRCQPILGHNTVFWYRQTMMQGLELLAYFRNRAPLDDSGMPKDRFSAEMPDATLATLKIQPSEPRDSAVYFCASGLVIIPDVQFFGPGTRLTVL.